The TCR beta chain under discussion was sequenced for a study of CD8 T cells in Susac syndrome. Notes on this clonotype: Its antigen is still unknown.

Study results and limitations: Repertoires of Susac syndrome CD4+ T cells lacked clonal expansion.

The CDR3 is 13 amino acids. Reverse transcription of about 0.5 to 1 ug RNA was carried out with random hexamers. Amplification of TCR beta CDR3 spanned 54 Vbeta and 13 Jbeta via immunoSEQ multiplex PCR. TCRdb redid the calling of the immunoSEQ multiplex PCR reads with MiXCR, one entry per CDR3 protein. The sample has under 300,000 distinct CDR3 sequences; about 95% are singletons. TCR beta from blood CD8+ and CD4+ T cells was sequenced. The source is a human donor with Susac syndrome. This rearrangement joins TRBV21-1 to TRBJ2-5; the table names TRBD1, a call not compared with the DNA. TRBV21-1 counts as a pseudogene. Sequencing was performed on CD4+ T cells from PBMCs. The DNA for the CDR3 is TGTGCCAGCAGCCCCCGGACGCGGGAGACCCAGTACTTC. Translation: CASSPRTRETQYF.